The rows below give T cell receptor beta chains drawn from one sample of a study of Ad26.COV2.S vaccination and SARS-CoV-2 variants. Only in-frame clones appear in the TCRdb table, and some are missing; sequencing was by immunoSEQ multiplex PCR. The sample consists of about 480,000 clones, roughly nine tenths of them appearing once. Here the sequenced sample was peripheral blood, taken in a trial of Ad26.COV2.S vaccine versus placebo. The receptors come from a person aged 18-60 years who received the Ad26.COV2.S COVID-19 vaccine or a placebo. The conserved cysteine and the conserved F or W are not part of the CDR3 here. The size entry is marked missing in some rows and otherwise reads once, few, many or a size class.

j_call v_call clone_size cdr3_aa
TRBJ1-1 TRBV7-8 once ASRLRVGGGSEAF
TRBJ2-3 TRBV3-1/TRBV3-2 - ASSQETADTQY
TRBJ1-1 TRBV28 - ASSLLGATEAF
TRBJ2-5 TRBV15 - ATSRDLSGTRAVGQY
TRBJ1-1 TRBV7-3 once ASSLTISATEAF
TRBJ1-2 TRBV5-4 - ASSLVRRANYGYT
TRBJ2-2 TRBV7-6 many ASSPSSAGGSGELF
TRBJ2-2 TRBV10-3 - AISESGGLTGELF
TRBJ2-7 TRBV13 - ASSLRTSGPYEQY
TRBJ2-1 TRBV4-2 - ASSQDRRVNSYNEQF
TRBJ2-3 TRBV3-1/TRBV3-2 - ASSQPRDWTTDTQY
TRBJ2-2 TRBV19 - ASLAAGTIEGELF
TRBJ2-7 TRBV6-2/TRBV6-3 - ASSYSGGSYEQY
TRBJ2-6 TRBV19 - ASSPHRGGANVLT
TRBJ1-5 TRBV28 - ASSLWGQPQH
TRBJ2-2 TRBV20-1 - SASLSGGGYTGELF
TRBJ1-1 TRBV27 - ASRLRTENTEAF
TRBJ1-5 TRBV6-1 - ASSEATGNQPQH
TRBJ2-5 TRBV11-3 - ASSLGGARGDGETQY
TRBJ2-2 TRBV3-1/TRBV3-2 - ASSQGRGGGELF
TRBJ2-1 TRBV5-1 - ASSLEGALYNEQF
TRBJ2-1 TRBV6-6 once ASSYDGWQF
TRBJ2-3 TRBV5-4 - ASSFGTDTQY
TRBJ2-3 TRBV5-6 - ASSLRLAGASDTQY
TRBJ1-2 TRBV23-1 - ARGGGRDQANYGYT
TRBJ1-4 TRBV7-3 - ASSLTPGEKLF
TRBJ1-1 TRBV7-9 - ASNRGERQVGPNTEAF
TRBJ1-6 TRBV27 - ASSPRGFSPLH
TRBJ2-7 TRBV29-1 - SVGTSGISEQY
TRBJ2-6 TRBV7-9 - ASSPPLAGVSGANVLT
TRBJ2-4 TRBV2 - ASSLRDRENIQY
TRBJ2-7 TRBV5-6 - ASSLRQGNAYEQY
TRBJ2-1 TRBV24-1 - ATHNGYRDKILNEQF
TRBJ2-7 TRBV11-3 few ASSRQGIDEQY
TRBJ2-3 TRBV19 - ASSIGLGGLYTDTQY
TRBJ2-3 TRBV19 - ASRIGHTQY
TRBJ2-5 TRBV19 - ASSGGTGETQY
TRBJ2-1 TRBV3-1/TRBV3-2 - ASSFRLAANNEQF
TRBJ2-2 TRBV19 few ASSINTGGTGELF
TRBJ1-2 TRBV19 - ASSITGAANYGYT
TRBJ2-1 TRBV6-5 - ASSNRGRNNEQF
TRBJ2-5 TRBV14 - ASSRKRAETQY
TRBJ1-6 TRBV4-1 - ASSQLGVYPNSPLH
TRBJ1-1 TRBV12-3/TRBV12-4 - ASSIHQGSEAF
TRBJ2-7 TRBV7-8 - ASSLSGRGHEQY
TRBJ2-3 TRBV6-6 - ASSPPKGIGADTQY
TRBJ2-3 TRBV14 - ASSQDSGLIGTDTQY
TRBJ1-5 TRBV7-9 - ASSFLRDQPQH
TRBJ1-6 TRBV30 - AWSQSGRADTVGALH
TRBJ1-1 TRBV7-8 - ASSRDTNTEAF
TRBJ2-5 TRBV18 - ASSPAETQY
TRBJ2-5 TRBV30 - AWSVPGGYQETQY
TRBJ1-1 TRBV11-1 - ASSLDLGSTEAF
TRBJ2-1 TRBV6-2/TRBV6-3 - ASNPFSSYNEQF
TRBJ2-3 TRBV27 - ASTQIAGDTQY
TRBJ1-5 TRBV5-8 - ASSLSSGRNQPQH